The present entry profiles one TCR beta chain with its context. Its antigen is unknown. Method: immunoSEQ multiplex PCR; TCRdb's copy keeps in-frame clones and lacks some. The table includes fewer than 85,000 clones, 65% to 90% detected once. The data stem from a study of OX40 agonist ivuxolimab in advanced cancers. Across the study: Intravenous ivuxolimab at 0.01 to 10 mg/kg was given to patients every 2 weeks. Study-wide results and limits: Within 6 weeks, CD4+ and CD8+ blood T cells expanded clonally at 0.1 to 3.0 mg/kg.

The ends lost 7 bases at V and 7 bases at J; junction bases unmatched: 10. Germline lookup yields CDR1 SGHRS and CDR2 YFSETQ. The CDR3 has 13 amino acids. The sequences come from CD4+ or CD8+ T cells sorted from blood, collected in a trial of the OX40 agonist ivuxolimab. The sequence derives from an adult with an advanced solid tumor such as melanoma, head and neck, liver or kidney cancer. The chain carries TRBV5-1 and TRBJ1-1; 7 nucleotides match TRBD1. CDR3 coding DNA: TGCGCCAGCGGTGGCCTTCAGGGGGGTGAAGCTTTCTTT. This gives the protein CASGGLQGGEAFF.